Each of the 26 T cell receptor beta chains below was sequenced from the same sample in a study of T cell changes during pregnancy in multiple sclerosis. The protocol was immunoSEQ multiplex PCR, while the TCRdb copy is restricted to in-frame clones and leaves out a portion. The data show about 66,000 clones, around nine tenths seen once. Sequencing used peripheral blood, obtained in the third trimester of pregnancy. The origin of the receptors is a female donor with multiple sclerosis, enrolled in a pregnancy study.

This chain uses TRBV19 with TRBJ1-2, with D unresolved. The CDR3 consists of 16 residues. Germline CDR1 and CDR2: LNHDA and SQIVND (reference sequence). The V and J ends lost 3 bases and 7 bases respectively, with 21 bases between them. The CDR3 here is CASSIARDTWLRGYTF. The CDR3 nucleotides are TGTGCCAGTAGTATCGCACGGGATACTTGGCTCCGTGGCTACACCTTC.

The rearrangement uses TRBV7-2 and TRBJ2-1; D gene unclear. Germline values: CDR1 SGHTA, CDR2 FQGNSA. V dropped 2 bases and J dropped 7 bases, with 6 bases sitting between them. This CDR3 is built from 12 residues. CDR3 residues: CASSLYSNEQFF. Written as DNA, the CDR3 is TGTGCCAGCAGCTTATACTCGAATGAGCAGTTCTTC.

This clone was seen a single time. The CDR3 region is CAWSATGLYSNQPQHF. As DNA, the CDR3 is TGTGCCTGGAGCGCCACAGGGCTCTATAGCAATCAGCCCCAGCATTTT. The rearrangement uses TRBV30 and TRBJ1-5, with a tentative D call TRBD1 (6 bases). Trimming removed 3 bases from V and 0 bases from J, with 15 bases in between. CDR3 size: 16 residues. The germline CDR1 and CDR2 sequences are GTSNPN and SVGIG (reference sequence).

Here the CDR3 DNA reads TGTGCCAGCAGCTTAACCCGACAGGGGGCAGGTGAAGCTTTCTTT. The encoded protein is CASSLTRQGAGEAFF. The chain links TRBV7-2 to TRBJ1-1, with 10 bases that match TRBD1. CDR1 and CDR2 from the germline V gene are SGHTA and FQGNSA. CDR3 length: 15 residues. Trimming cost V 2 bases and J 7 bases; bases outside gene matches: 7. The variable domain in full, completed from reference TRBV7-2 and TRBJ1-1, reads GAGVSQSPSNKVTEKGKDVELRCDPISGHTALYWYRQSLGQGLEFLIYFQGNSAPDKSGLPSDRFSAERTGGSVSTLTIQRTQQEDSAVYLCASSLTRQGAGEAFFGQGTRLTVV.

V is TRBV6-5 and J is TRBJ2-7; D gene uncertain. CDR3 size: 16 residues. Between the trimmed V and J ends, which lost 0 bases and 0 bases, there was a span of 12 bases. Germline loops: CDR1 MNHEY, CDR2 SVGAGI. CDR3 bases: TGTGCCAGCAGTTACTCGATTAACATACCCTCCTACGAGCAGTACTTC. Amino acid sequence: CASSYSINIPSYEQYF.

The chain carries TRBV30 and TRBJ1-1, with TRBD1 identical over 7 bases. The CDR3 totals 12 residues. Germline V CDR1 and CDR2: GTSNPN, SVGIG (reference sequence). The trim removed 8 bases at V and 6 bases at J, leaving 9 bases unmatched. This CDR3 is CALQGESAEAFF. CDR3 nucleotide sequence: TGTGCCCTGCAGGGGGAGTCGGCTGAAGCTTTCTTT.

This chain joins TRBV6-5 and TRBJ2-1; the match to TRBD2 covers 7 bases. The J segment lost 9 bases and the V segment lost 0 bases, leaving 5 bases of the junction unmatched. Germline values: CDR1 MNHEY, CDR2 SVGAGI. This CDR3 is built from 14 residues. CDR3 residues: CASSYSGLGPEQFF. In DNA form, the CDR3 reads TGTGCCAGCAGTTACTCAGGACTAGGGCCTGAGCAGTTCTTC.

The rearrangement links TRBV5-4 to TRBJ2-7; 8 nucleotides match TRBD1. The germline V gene encodes CDR1 SGHNT and CDR2 YYREEE (reference sequence). J gave up 1 base and V 0 bases, and 6 bases lay outside the gene matches. This CDR3 has 16 amino acids. The CDR3 reads CASSLGGTGFSYEQYF. Written as DNA, the CDR3 is TGTGCCAGCAGCTTGGGGGGGACAGGATTTTCCTACGAGCAGTACTTC.

The chain joins TRBV15 to TRBJ2-5; TRBD2 might be the D (6 bases). The CDR3 contains 15 residues. The V and J ends lost 1 base and 3 bases respectively, with 12 bases between them. CDR1 and CDR2 (germline): LNHNV, YYDKDF (reference sequence). CDR3 coding DNA: TGTGCCACCAGCAGAGTACTAGCTGCTGAAGAGACCCAGTACTTC. Amino acids: CATSRVLAAEETQYF. The variable domain in full, completed from reference TRBV15 and TRBJ2-5, reads DAMVIQNPRYQVTQFGKPVTLSCSQTLNHNVMYWYQQKSSQAPKLLFHYYDKDFNNEADTPDNFQSRRPNTSFCFLDIRSPGLGDTAMYLCATSRVLAAEETQYFGPGTRLLVL.

V is TRBV4-1 and J is TRBJ2-5, with TRBD2 identical over 7 bases. V was pared by 2 bases and J by 1 base, with 10 bases of the junction left unmatched. Germline CDR1 and CDR2: MGHRA and YSYEKL. The CDR3 loop spans 17 amino acids. CDR3 region: CASSQYGVGLVQETQYF. The CDR3 coding sequence is TGCGCCAGCAGCCAATACGGGGTCGGACTAGTCCAAGAGACCCAGTACTTC.

The chain carries TRBV13 and TRBJ2-1; D is undetermined. This CDR3 is 14 amino acids long. V was pared by 4 bases and J by 5 bases, with 12 bases between. Germline V gene lookup returns CDR1 PRHDT and CDR2 FYEKMQ (reference sequence). In nucleotides, the CDR3 is TGTGCCAGCAGCTCCCCGCGGCTTAACAATGAGCAGTTCTTC. Amino acids: CASSSPRLNNEQFF. Looking up the rest from reference TRBV13 and TRBJ2-1 gives the full variable domain: AAGVIQSPRHLIKEKRETATLKCYPIPRHDTVYWYQQGPGQDPQFLISFYEKMQSDKGSIPDRFSAQQFSDYHSELNMSSLELGDSALYFCASSSPRLNNEQFFGPGTRLTVL.

The CDR3 DNA reads as TGTGCCATCAGTGAGTCGGCCGGGGGTCCTTACAATGAGCAGTTCTTC. Amino acids: CAISESAGGPYNEQFF. The V and J genes are TRBV10-3 and TRBJ2-1, with D perhaps TRBD2 (6 bases). Trimming took off 0 bases at V and 4 bases at J, with 13 bases between the two ends. This CDR3 is 16 amino acids long. CDR1 ENHRY and CDR2 SYGVKD come from the germline V gene.

The gene calls are TRBV30 and TRBJ1-5; 7 bases match TRBD1. This CDR3 region has 14 residues. Trimming cost V 3 bases and J 4 bases; bases outside gene matches: 6. Per germline, CDR1 GTSNPN and CDR2 SVGIG (reference sequence). The CDR3 region is CAWSEGQTNQPQHF. The CDR3 nucleotides read TGTGCCTGGAGCGAGGGACAGACAAATCAGCCCCAGCATTTT.

The rearrangement joins TRBV6-5 to TRBJ2-7; 8 bases match TRBD1. Germline assignment: CDR1 MNHEY and CDR2 SVGAGI. The CDR3 contains 14 residues. J lost 3 bases, V lost 5 bases, and 6 bases had no gene match. The CDR3 nucleotides read TGTGCCAGCAGTCCCCGGGACAGGAGCTACGAGCAGTACTTC. Translating gives CASSPRDRSYEQYF.

This clone was seen only once. In nucleotides, the CDR3 is TGTGCCTGGAGGGGGACAGACTCTGGAAACACCATATATTTT. It yields the protein CAWRGTDSGNTIYF. The chain links TRBV30 to TRBJ1-3; 7 bases map to TRBD1. V was clipped by 3 bases and J by 0 bases; unmatched bases: 2. Germline-derived CDR1 and CDR2 are GTSNPN and SVGIG (reference sequence). The CDR3 contains 14 residues. Using reference TRBV30 and TRBJ1-3 for the parts outside the CDR3, the full variable domain is SQTIHQWPATLVQPVGSPLSLECTVEGTSNPNLYWYRQAAGRGLQLLFYSVGIGQISSEVPQNLSASRPQDRQFILSSKKLLLSDSGFYLCAWRGTDSGNTIYFGEGSWLTVV.

The chain joins TRBV6-5 to TRBJ1-2; 8 bases are shared with TRBD1. Germline V CDR1 and CDR2: MNHEY, SVGAGI. V lost 6 bases to trimming and J lost 3 bases; unmatched junction nucleotides: 9. The CDR3 has 15 residues. The CDR3 spells CASRTTGTGHYGYTF. CDR3 nucleotide sequence: TGTGCCAGCAGAACAACCGGGACAGGTCACTATGGCTACACCTTC.

The V call is TRBV11-1, the J call TRBJ2-7; a possible D gene is TRBD1 (6 bases). Trimming removed 3 bases from V and 0 bases from J, with 9 bases in between. Germline-derived CDR1 and CDR2 are SGHAT and FQDESV (reference sequence). The CDR3 is 14 amino acids. CDR3 DNA sequence: TGTGCCAGCAGCTTCTTGGGACACTCCTACGAGCAGTACTTC. This codes for CASSFLGHSYEQYF.

This chain uses TRBV19 with TRBJ2-1, with D unresolved. Germline assignment: CDR1 LNHDA and CDR2 SQIVND (reference sequence). The V end was cut by 3 bases, the J end by 0 bases, with 9 bases between. CDR3 length: 15 amino acids. CDR3 region: CASSILISSYNEQFF. As DNA, the CDR3 is TGTGCCAGTAGTATTTTGATTAGCTCCTACAATGAGCAGTTCTTC.

The V call is TRBV29-1, the J call TRBJ1-1, with a tentative D call TRBD1 (5 bases). Germline V lookup: CDR1 SQVTM, CDR2 ANQGSEA. The CDR3 is 13 residues long. V dropped 8 bases and J dropped 0 bases, with 13 bases sitting between them. The CDR3 loop reads CSLRGTLNTEAFF. The CDR3 DNA is TGCAGCCTTAGGGGTACCCTGAACACTGAAGCTTTCTTT.

The rearrangement joins TRBV2 to TRBJ2-5; tentative D call: TRBD2 (5 bases). The CDR3 covers 11 residues. Trimming shortened V by 8 bases and J by 7 bases, and 11 bases separated the two germline ends. Germline CDR1 and CDR2: SNHLY and FYNNEI. The CDR3 protein is CASSTRGTQYF. In DNA, the CDR3 is TGTGCCAGCTCTACCCGGGGGACCCAGTACTTC.

V is TRBV4-3 and J is TRBJ2-4; D not certain. CDR1 and CDR2 from the germline V gene are LGHNA and YSLEER. The CDR3 is 14 amino acids. Trimming left V 0 bases short and J 10 bases short, with 13 bases between. The CDR3 is CASSQEYTLWIQYF. CDR3 coding DNA: TGCGCCAGCAGCCAAGAATACACCCTGTGGATTCAGTACTTC.

The genes are TRBV7-3 and TRBJ2-1; D is undetermined. Trimming cost V 8 bases and J 8 bases, with 13 bases left between them. The CDR3 covers 12 residues. Per the germline V gene, CDR1 is SGHTA and CDR2 is FQGTGA. The CDR3 sequence is CASSSRIDEQFF. For the CDR3, the DNA is TGTGCCAGCTCCTCTCGTATAGATGAGCAGTTCTTC.

The chain couples TRBV6-5 to TRBJ1-5, with TRBD1 matching over 7 bases. CDR3 length equals 15 residues. The junction had 5 bases not matched to a gene; V was cut back by 6 bases and J by 0 bases. Germline V lookup: CDR1 MNHEY, CDR2 SVGAGI. The CDR3 DNA sequence: TGTGCCAGCAGGCCACAGGGGTATAGCAATCAGCCCCAGCATTTT. It specifies CASRPQGYSNQPQHF.

The chain employs TRBV7-9 and TRBJ1-1; TRBD1 aligns across 9 bases. Trimming took 5 bases from V and 7 from J; bases not matched to a gene: 8. Germline loops: CDR1 SEHNR, CDR2 FQNEAQ (reference sequence). The CDR3 consists of 14 residues. The CDR3: CASSPGQGRDEAFF. CDR3 coding DNA: TGTGCCAGCAGCCCAGGACAGGGGCGCGATGAAGCTTTCTTT.

This chain uses TRBV7-8 with TRBJ1-1, with D possibly matching TRBD1 (6 bases). The CDR3 consists of 12 residues. V was cut by 6 bases and J by 5 bases, with 10 bases left in between. The germline V gene encodes CDR1 SGHVS and CDR2 FQNEAQ. The CDR3 here is CASRPTGTEAFF. The CDR3 DNA reads TGTGCCAGCAGACCGACAGGAACTGAAGCTTTCTTT.

This chain links TRBV7-2 with TRBJ1-6; D may be TRBD1 (5 bases). V was shortened by 0 bases and J by 15 bases, with 9 bases between the two germline ends. Germline V gene sequence: CDR1 SGHTA, CDR2 FQGNSA. The CDR3 totals 12 residues. The CDR3 loop is CASSLARGLLHF. CDR3 DNA sequence: TGTGCCAGCAGCTTAGCGCGGGGACTCCTCCACTTT.